Below are 9 T cell receptor beta chains sequenced from a single sample in a study of T cell responses to AZD1222 COVID-19 vaccine (dated by TCRdb to 2020 to 2023). Libraries were built with the immunoSEQ multiplex PCR assay. Drawn from immuneACCESS, this table holds only the in-frame rearrangements with V and J called that TCRdb kept. Clones are partly lost; checked studies trace under half to an unresolved V gene and leave the rest unexplained. Present in this sample are around 130,000 clones, over 75% of which were seen just once. The ten largest account for 4% to 4.5% of the sample. Explained via the paper, the time point label denotes: about 28 days (+/-7) after the second vaccine dose. The treatment or condition tag for this specimen amounts to: meningococcal conjugate vaccine given as trial control. This sample comprised peripheral blood, obtained 28 days after the second dose of the MenACWY control vaccine. These receptors were obtained from an adult who received the MenACWY meningococcal vaccine as a control.

Written as DNA, the CDR3 is TGTGCCAGCAGTGACCGCGGGACAGGGGGATCAGATACGCAGTATTTT. This codes for CASSDRGTGGSDTQYF. The J gene is TRBJ2-3, the V gene TRBV6-4; 11 bases map to TRBD1. The CDR3 contains 16 residues. The junction had 5 bases not matched to a gene; V was cut back by 2 bases and J by 4 bases. The germline gives CDR1 MRHNA, CDR2 SNTAGT.

This clone has only a few counts. This chain links TRBV19 with TRBJ2-6, with D maybe TRBD2 (6 bases). CDR1 and CDR2 from the germline V gene are LNHDA and SQIVND (reference sequence). The CDR3 contains 19 residues. The V and J ends lost 0 bases and 0 bases respectively, with 15 bases between them. CDR3 sequence: CASSIEGRGRHSGANVLTF. DNA of the CDR3: TGTGCCAGTAGTATAGAGGGGCGGGGCCGGCACTCTGGGGCCAACGTCCTGACTTTC. The complete variable domain, with remaining parts taken from reference TRBV19 and TRBJ2-6, reads DGGITQSPKYLFRKEGQNVTLSCEQNLNHDAMYWYRQDPGQGLRLIYYSQIVNDFQKGDIAEGYSVSREKKESFPLTVTSAQKNPTAFYLCASSIEGRGRHSGANVLTFGAGSRLTVL.

This clone was seen a single time. The V call is TRBV4-2, the J call TRBJ1-2; D gene ambiguous. Trimming removed 1 base at V and 6 bases at J, with 12 bases between. The CDR3 runs to 14 residues. Germline loops: CDR1 LGHNA, CDR2 YNFKEQ. The DNA of the CDR3 is TGTGCCAGCAGCCAAGTTCCGGGGATGAATGGCTACACCTTC. Its protein product is CASSQVPGMNGYTF.

The chain links TRBV19 to TRBJ1-4; no firm D call. Germline V lookup: CDR1 LNHDA, CDR2 SQIVND (reference sequence). The CDR3 totals 13 residues. The V gene lost 1 base and the J gene lost 13 bases, with 13 bases spanning the gap. CDR3 protein: CASSIVESGRLFF. The CDR3, as DNA: TGTGCCAGTAGTATAGTGGAGTCCGGGAGACTGTTTTTT.

J is TRBJ2-1 and V is TRBV10-2, with 12 bases identical to TRBD2. After removal of 10 bases from V and 5 bases from J, the junction contained 6 bases not matched to a gene. Germline V gene sequence: CDR1 WSHSY, CDR2 SAAADI. The CDR3 spans 14 residues. Here the CDR3 DNA reads TGCGCCATCGGACTAGCGGGGAGCAACAATGAGCAGTTCTTC. Its protein is CAIGLAGSNNEQFF.

The V call is TRBV29-1, the J call TRBJ2-1, with D maybe TRBD2 (6 bases). V lost 8 bases, J lost 8 bases, and 16 bases lay in between. Germline CDR1 and CDR2: SQVTM and ANQGSEA. The CDR3 sequence is 12 residues long. CDR3 bases: TGCAGCATGGGCAGGGCGGGGTATGAGCAGTTCTTC. It yields the protein CSMGRAGYEQFF.

The rearrangement joins TRBV19 to TRBJ1-5; D gene uncertain. This CDR3 is built from 15 residues. V dropped 0 bases and J dropped 7 bases, with 13 bases sitting between them. Germline CDR1 LNHDA, CDR2 SQIVND (reference sequence). The CDR3 sequence: CASSIDRYEVQPQHF. CDR3 bases: TGTGCCAGTAGTATAGATCGGTACGAGGTGCAGCCCCAGCATTTT.

This clone was seen once. The V call is TRBV3-1 (or the pseudogene TRBV3-2), the J call TRBJ1-5, with 8 bases lining up with TRBD1. The CDR3 totals 13 residues. CDR1 LGHDT and CDR2 YNNKEL come from the germline V gene (reference sequence). V trimming: 5 bases; J trimming: 6 bases; junction bases outside the gene matches: 3. CDR3 region: CASSGQGGQPQHF. The CDR3 nucleotides are TGTGCCAGCAGCGGACAGGGAGGTCAGCCCCAGCATTTT.

This rearrangement joins TRBV19 to TRBJ2-7; 7 bases fit TRBD2. The CDR3 runs 11 residues. V trimming: 4 bases; J trimming: 12 bases; junction bases outside the gene matches: 6. Germline V gene lookup returns CDR1 LNHDA and CDR2 SQIVND (reference sequence). CDR3 sequence reads: CASSTPGGPYF. In DNA form, the CDR3 reads TGTGCCAGTAGTACCCCGGGAGGCCCGTACTTC.